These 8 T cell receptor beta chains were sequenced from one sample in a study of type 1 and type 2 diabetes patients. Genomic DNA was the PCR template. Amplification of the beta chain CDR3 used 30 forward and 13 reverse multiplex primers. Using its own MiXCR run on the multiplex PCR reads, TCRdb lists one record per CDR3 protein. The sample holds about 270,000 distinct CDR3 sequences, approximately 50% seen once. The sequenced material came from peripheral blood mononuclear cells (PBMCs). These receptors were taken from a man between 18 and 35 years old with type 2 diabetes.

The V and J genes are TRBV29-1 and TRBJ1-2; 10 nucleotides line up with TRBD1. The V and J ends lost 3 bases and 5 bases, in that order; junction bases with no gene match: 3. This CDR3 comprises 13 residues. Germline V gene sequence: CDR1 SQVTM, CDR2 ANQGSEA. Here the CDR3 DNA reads TGCAGCGTTGAGGGACAGGGGATATATGGCTACACCTTC. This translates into CSVEGQGIYGYTF.

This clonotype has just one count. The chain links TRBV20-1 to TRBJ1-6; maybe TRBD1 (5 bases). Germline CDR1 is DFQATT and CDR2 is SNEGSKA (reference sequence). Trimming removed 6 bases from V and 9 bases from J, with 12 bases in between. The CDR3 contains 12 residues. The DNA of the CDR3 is TGCAGTGCAGGGGACTCAGGTTCACCCCTCCACTTT. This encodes CSAGDSGSPLHF.

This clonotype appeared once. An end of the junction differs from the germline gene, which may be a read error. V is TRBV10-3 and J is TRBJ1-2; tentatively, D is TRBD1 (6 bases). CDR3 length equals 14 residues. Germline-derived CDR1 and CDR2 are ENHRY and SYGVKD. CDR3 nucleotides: TGTGCCAGCAGTAGACAGGATATAGGCTATGGCTACACCTTC. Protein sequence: CASSRQDIGYGYTF.

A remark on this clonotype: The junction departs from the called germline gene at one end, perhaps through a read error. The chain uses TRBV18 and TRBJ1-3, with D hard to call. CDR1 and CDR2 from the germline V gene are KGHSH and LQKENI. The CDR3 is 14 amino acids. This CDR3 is CASSPLYSGNAIYF. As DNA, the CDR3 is TGTGCCAGCTCACCACTGTACTCTGGAAACGCCATATATTTT.

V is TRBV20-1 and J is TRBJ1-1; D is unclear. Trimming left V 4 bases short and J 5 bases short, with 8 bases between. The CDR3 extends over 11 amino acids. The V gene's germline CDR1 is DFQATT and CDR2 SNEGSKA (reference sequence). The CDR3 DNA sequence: TGCAGTGCTAAGATTGCTACTGAAGCTTTCTTT. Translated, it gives CSAKIATEAFF.

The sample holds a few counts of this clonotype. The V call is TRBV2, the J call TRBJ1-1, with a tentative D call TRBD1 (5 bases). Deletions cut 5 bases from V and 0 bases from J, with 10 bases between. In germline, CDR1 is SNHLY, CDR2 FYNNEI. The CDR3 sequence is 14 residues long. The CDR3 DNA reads TGTGCCAGCAGTCCCGAGGGGCTGAACACTGAAGCTTTCTTT. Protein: CASSPEGLNTEAFF.

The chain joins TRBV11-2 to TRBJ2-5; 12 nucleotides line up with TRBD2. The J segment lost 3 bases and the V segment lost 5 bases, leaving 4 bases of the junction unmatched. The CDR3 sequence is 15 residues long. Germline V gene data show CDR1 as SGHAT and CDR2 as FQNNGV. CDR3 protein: CASSKTSGGKETQYF. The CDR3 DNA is TGTGCCAGCAGCAAGACTAGCGGGGGTAAAGAGACCCAGTACTTC.

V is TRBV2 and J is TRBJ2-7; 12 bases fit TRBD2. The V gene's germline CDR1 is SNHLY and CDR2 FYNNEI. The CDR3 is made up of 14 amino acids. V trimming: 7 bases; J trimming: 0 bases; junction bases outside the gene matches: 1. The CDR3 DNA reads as TGTGCCAGCAAGACTAGCGGGAGCTCCTACGAGCAGTACTTC. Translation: CASKTSGSSYEQYF.